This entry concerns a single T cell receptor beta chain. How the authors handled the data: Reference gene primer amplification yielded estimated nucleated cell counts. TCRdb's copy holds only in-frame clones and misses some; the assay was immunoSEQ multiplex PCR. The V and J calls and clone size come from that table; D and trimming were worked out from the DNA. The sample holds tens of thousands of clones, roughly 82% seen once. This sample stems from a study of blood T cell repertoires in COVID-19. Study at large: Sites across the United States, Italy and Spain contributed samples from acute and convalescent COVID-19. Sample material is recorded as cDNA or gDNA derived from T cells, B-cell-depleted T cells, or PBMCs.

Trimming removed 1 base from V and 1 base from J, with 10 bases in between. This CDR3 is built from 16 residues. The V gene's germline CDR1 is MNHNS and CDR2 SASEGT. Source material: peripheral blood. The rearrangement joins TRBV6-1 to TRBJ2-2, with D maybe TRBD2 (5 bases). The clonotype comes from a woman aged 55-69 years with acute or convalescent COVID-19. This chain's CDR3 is CASSEVGSENTGELFF. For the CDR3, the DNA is TGTGCCAGCAGTGAAGTTGGTAGCGAGAACACCGGGGAGCTGTTTTTT.